These 18 T cell receptor beta chains originate from one sample sequenced in a study of blood T cell repertoires in COVID-19. Sequenced by immunoSEQ multiplex PCR; TCRdb stores in-frame clones only, minus some. The sample lists 300,000 to 450,000 clones, about 90% occurring once. The material sequenced was PBMCs or T cells enriched from blood (not recorded which). The receptors stem from a man aged 35 to 55 in a cohort exposed to, infected with or recovered from COVID-19 (not recorded which).

The CDR3 sequence is CASSLLEKLFF. Written as DNA, the CDR3 is TGTGCCAGCAGTTTACTTGAAAAACTGTTTTTT. The V call is TRBV28, the J call TRBJ1-4; D unresolved. The CDR3 runs to 11 residues. The ends were cut back, 2 bases at V and 7 bases at J, with 2 bases in the middle. From germline, CDR1 is MDHEN and CDR2 SYDVKM.

As for this clone: The junction and the germline gene differ at one end; a read error may be behind it. The J gene is TRBJ1-3, the V gene TRBV30, with D hard to call. This CDR3 comprises 11 residues. Germline CDR1 reads GTSNPN; CDR2 reads SVGIG (reference sequence). CDR3 region: CAWGSGDTIYF. The DNA of the CDR3 is TGTGCCTGGGGGTCTGGAGACACCATATATTTT.

This chain uses TRBV15 with TRBJ2-5, with 8 bases that match TRBD1. The CDR3 contains 14 residues. Unmatched junction bases numbered 5, after V lost 1 base and J lost 7 bases. Per germline, CDR1 LNHNV and CDR2 YYDKDF (reference sequence). The CDR3 reads CATSRGQGSGTQYF. In DNA form, the CDR3 reads TGTGCCACCAGCAGAGGACAGGGGAGCGGGACCCAGTACTTC.

This sequence joins TRBV7-9 and TRBJ2-1; maybe TRBD2 (6 bases). V lost 1 base, J lost 0 bases, and 13 bases lay in between. The germline V gene encodes CDR1 SEHNR and CDR2 FQNEAQ (reference sequence). This CDR3 contains 17 residues. CDR3 bases: TGTGCCAGCAGCTTAGGGGCGGTGGGAGGCTCCTACAATGAGCAGTTCTTC. Its protein product is CASSLGAVGGSYNEQFF. Looking up the rest from reference TRBV7-9 and TRBJ2-1 gives the full variable domain: DTGVSQNPRHKITKRGQNVTFRCDPISEHNRLYWYRQTLGQGPEFLTYFQNEAQLEKSRLLSDRFSAERPKGSFSTLEIQRTEQGDSAMYLCASSLGAVGGSYNEQFFGPGTRLTVL.

V and J are TRBV30 and TRBJ1-4; D perhaps matches TRBD1 (5 bases). The V gene lost 4 bases and the J gene lost 3 bases, with 15 bases spanning the gap. CDR1 and CDR2 (germline): GTSNPN, SVGIG (reference sequence). This CDR3 has 15 residues. The CDR3 DNA reads TGTGCCTGGACCAGGGCGGGGTCGGCTAATGAAAAACTGTTTTTT. This encodes CAWTRAGSANEKLFF.

This chain connects TRBV6-5 to TRBJ2-3, with 10 bases aligning to TRBD2. The trim removed 7 bases at V and 1 base at J, leaving 5 bases unmatched. Germline CDR1 and CDR2: MNHEY and SVGAGI. This CDR3 has 15 amino acids. The CDR3 region has the DNA TGTGCCAGCAATAAGCGGGAGGGCGGCACAGATACGCAGTATTTT. As protein: CASNKREGGTDTQYF.

The chain joins TRBV5-8 to TRBJ1-5; 8 nucleotides match TRBD1. CDR1 is SGHTS, CDR2 YDEGEE, per germline. The CDR3 has 16 residues. The junction had 9 bases not matched to a gene; V was cut back by 4 bases and J by 3 bases. CDR3 protein: CASSKRTGLANQPQHF. The CDR3 region has the DNA TGTGCCAGCAGCAAAAGGACAGGGCTCGCCAATCAGCCCCAGCATTTT. Full variable domain (outside the CDR3, taken from reference TRBV5-8 and TRBJ1-5): EAGVTQSPTHLIKTRGQQATLRCSPISGHTSVYWYQQALGLGLQFLLWYDEGEERNRGNFPPRFSGRQFPNYSSELNVNALELEDSALYLCASSKRTGLANQPQHFGDGTRLSIL.

The rearrangement joins TRBV19 to TRBJ1-2, with unresolved D. Trimming stripped 7 bases from V and 4 bases from J, with 16 bases between. In germline, CDR1 is LNHDA, CDR2 SQIVND (reference sequence). The CDR3 sequence is 14 residues long. The CDR3 is CASKSSGIGYGYTF. CDR3 nucleotide sequence: TGTGCCAGTAAAAGCTCCGGGATCGGCTATGGCTACACCTTC.

This sequence joins TRBV7-8 and TRBJ2-2; D possibly corresponds to TRBD1 (6 bases). V was shortened by 2 bases and J by 7 bases, with 14 bases between the two germline ends. The CDR3 has 15 residues. The germline V gene has CDR1 SGHVS and CDR2 FQNEAQ. This CDR3 is CASSLTGTSYGELFF. CDR3 nucleotide sequence: TGTGCCAGCAGCTTAACCGGGACAAGCTACGGGGAGCTGTTTTTT.

The rearrangement links TRBV6-1 to TRBJ1-3; TRBD1 might be the D (5 bases). Germline V gene data show CDR1 as MNHNS and CDR2 as SASEGT. The germline V and J ends were trimmed by 0 bases and 4 bases, with 13 bases remaining between them. The CDR3 sequence is 16 residues long. The CDR3 nucleotides are TGTGCCAGCAGTGAAGCCGCAGGGTATGGAGGAAACACCATATATTTT. This translates into CASSEAAGYGGNTIYF.

V usage is TRBV28 and J usage is TRBJ2-7, with 14 bases identical to TRBD2. Trimming removed 5 bases from V and 5 bases from J; junction bases left unmatched: 5. Germline CDR1 and CDR2: MDHEN and SYDVKM. The length of the CDR3 is 15 residues. The CDR3 loop reads CASSIGTSGSHEQYF. The CDR3 region has the DNA TGTGCCAGCAGTATCGGGACTAGCGGGAGCCACGAGCAGTACTTC.

The rearrangement uses TRBV5-4 and TRBJ2-2; 10 bases map to TRBD2. Germline lookup yields CDR1 SGHNT and CDR2 YYREEE (reference sequence). J was trimmed by 6 bases and V by 4 bases; bases with no gene match: 15. The CDR3 runs to 18 residues. CDR3 protein: CASSPRGGSGRRAGELFF. For the CDR3, the DNA is TGTGCCAGCAGCCCTAGGGGTGGTAGCGGGAGGAGGGCCGGGGAGCTGTTTTTT.

The rearrangement joins TRBV10-3 to TRBJ2-7; TRBD1 matches 8 bases. The CDR3 runs to 16 residues. V was pared by 4 bases and J by 6 bases, with 14 bases of the junction left unmatched. Germline CDR1 ENHRY, CDR2 SYGVKD. CDR3 sequence reads: CAISARSTGEGGEQYF. In nucleotides, the CDR3 is TGTGCCATCAGTGCCAGATCGACAGGGGAAGGAGGCGAGCAGTACTTC.

V is TRBV3-1 (or the pseudogene TRBV3-2) and J is TRBJ2-1; 9 bases agree with TRBD1. This CDR3 region has 14 residues. The V gene end was trimmed by 8 bases and the J gene end by 6 bases; junction bases not matched to a gene: 8. Germline loops: CDR1 LGHDT, CDR2 YNNKEL (reference sequence). CDR3 coding DNA: TGTGCCAGCGTACAGGGGGCGGGTTTCAATGAGCAGTTCTTC. Translated, it gives CASVQGAGFNEQFF.

The V and J genes are TRBV5-4 and TRBJ2-1; TRBD2 might be the D (5 bases). The germline V gene encodes CDR1 SGHNT and CDR2 YYREEE (reference sequence). The length of the CDR3 is 16 residues. Trimming left V 0 bases short and J 8 bases short, with 18 bases between. CDR3 sequence: CASSLGSRGTGDEQFF. Here the CDR3 DNA reads TGTGCCAGCAGCTTGGGCTCCCGCGGAACCGGGGATGAGCAGTTCTTC.

J is TRBJ2-5 and V is TRBV28, with a possible D match to TRBD2 (5 bases). The CDR3 is 15 amino acids. CDR1 is MDHEN, CDR2 SYDVKM, per germline. V lost 3 bases and J 3 bases, leaving 14 bases between the germline ends. The CDR3 region is CASSFFEGSKETQYF. CDR3 coding DNA: TGTGCCAGCAGTTTTTTCGAGGGCTCAAAAGAGACCCAGTACTTC.

The chain has TRBV28 and TRBJ1-4; D not certain. This CDR3 comprises 15 residues. Germline lookup yields CDR1 MDHEN and CDR2 SYDVKM. Trimming left V 4 bases short and J 2 bases short, with 11 bases between. CDR3 in DNA: TGTGCCAGCAGTTCCTCCCGGGAGACTAATGAAAAACTGTTTTTT. Translated: CASSSSRETNEKLFF.

V and J are TRBV10-3 and TRBJ2-1, with TRBD2 matching 10 bases. V dropped 7 bases and J dropped 5; count of bases not matched to a gene: 5. Germline V CDR1 and CDR2: ENHRY, SYGVKD. The CDR3 has 14 amino acids. Here the CDR3 DNA reads TGTGCCATCACCCCGGGACTAGCGAACAATGAGCAGTTCTTC. This encodes CAITPGLANNEQFF.